This T cell receptor beta chain was profiled in a study of blood T cell repertoires in COVID-19. In this sample, this clone turned up once. The protocol was immunoSEQ multiplex PCR, while the TCRdb copy is restricted to in-frame clones and leaves out a portion. The sample contains 110,000 or so clones, 70% to 90% of which appear only once. The CDR3 has 16 amino acids. Trimming removed 4 bases from V and 7 bases from J; junction bases left unmatched: 5. Germline loops: CDR1 ENHRY, CDR2 SYGVKD. This rearrangement joins TRBV10-3 to TRBJ2-1, with TRBD2 matching 15 bases. The receptor comes from a man between 40 and 49 years old with acute or convalescent COVID-19. Sequences were obtained from peripheral blood. The CDR3 sequence is CAISGTSGGARNEQFF. The CDR3 bases are TGTGCCATCAGTGGGACTAGCGGGGGGGCGAGGAATGAGCAGTTCTTC.